These 20 T cell receptor beta chains were all obtained from the same sample, sequenced in a study of blood T cells in healthy people across ages. The authors ran a second PCR of roughly 6 to 11 cycles using a sample-barcoded 5' primer and a J-beta primer mix. Each CDR3 protein gets one entry after TCRdb re-called the 5' RACE reads with MiXCR. The table has 800,000 to 1,000,000 distinct CDR3 sequences, 48% seen once. The sample was blood. Receptors originate from a man in his thirties or forties in good health.

The genes are TRBV13 and TRBJ2-5; 10 bases match TRBD1. Losses at the gene ends were 2 bases for V and 0 bases for J; bases not matched to a gene: 9. The CDR3 spans 18 residues. Germline loops: CDR1 PRHDT, CDR2 FYEKMQ (reference sequence). CDR3 DNA sequence: TGTGCCAGCAGCTTAACCCTCCGGGACAGGGGTGACCAAGAGACCCAGTACTTC. Translated, it gives CASSLTLRDRGDQETQYF.

The rearrangement joins TRBV5-5 to TRBJ1-6, with TRBD1 matching 9 bases. Trimming cost V 0 bases and J 10 bases; bases outside gene matches: 8. CDR3 size: 16 residues. The V gene's germline CDR1 is SGHKS and CDR2 YYEKEE (reference sequence). The CDR3 DNA follows: TGTGCCAGCAGCTTGGAACCCGGGACAGGGAAATCACCCCTCCACTTT. This sequence encodes CASSLEPGTGKSPLHF.

The rearrangement links TRBV20-1 to TRBJ1-5; D perhaps matches TRBD1 (6 bases). Trimming removed 0 bases from V and 7 bases from J, with 13 bases in between. Germline loops: CDR1 DFQATT, CDR2 SNEGSKA (reference sequence). The CDR3 sequence is 14 residues long. This CDR3 reads CSARDRLGGQPQHF. The CDR3 DNA is TGCAGTGCTAGAGATCGATTAGGGGGGCAGCCCCAGCATTTT.

This clonotype was counted only a few times. The chain links TRBV7-9 to TRBJ2-5; D might be TRBD2 (6 bases). With 3 bases removed from V and 0 bases from J, the gap between germline ends came to 14 bases. The CDR3 is made up of 16 amino acids. Looked up from germline, CDR1 is SEHNR and CDR2 is FQNEAQ (reference sequence). CDR3 amino acids: CASSFSGSGYQETQYF. The DNA of the CDR3 is TGTGCCAGCAGCTTCAGTGGCAGCGGGTACCAAGAGACCCAGTACTTC.

This clonotype showed up just a few times. CDR3 nucleotides: TGTGCCAGCTCACCAGACCAGGGGGCCCACGAGCAGTACTTC. Its translation is CASSPDQGAHEQYF. This rearrangement joins TRBV18 to TRBJ2-7; TRBD1 matches at 8 bases. CDR3 size: 14 residues. Looked up from germline, CDR1 is KGHSH and CDR2 is LQKENI. V was clipped by 2 bases and J by 5 bases; unmatched bases: 5.

This clonotype has a count of ten or more. This sequence joins TRBV27 and TRBJ1-2, with a possible D match to TRBD1 (5 bases). V lost 6 bases, J lost 4 bases, and 9 bases lay in between. The germline CDR1 and CDR2 sequences are MNHEY and SMNVEV (reference sequence). This CDR3 is 12 amino acids long. CDR3 DNA: TGTGCCAGCAGACGGGACCTCTATGGCTACACCTTC. This sequence encodes CASRRDLYGYTF.

This clonotype was detected a few times. The rearrangement links TRBV12-3 or TRBV12-4 to TRBJ1-2; possible D gene TRBD1, 5 bases. The CDR3 sequence is 14 residues long. The ends were cut back, 2 bases at V and 4 bases at J, with 11 bases in the middle. The CDR3 protein is CASSLLSGSYGYTF. In DNA form, the CDR3 reads TGTGCCAGCAGTTTACTTTCAGGGAGCTATGGCTACACCTTC.

The gene calls are TRBV6-5 and TRBJ2-5, with 8 bases identical to TRBD1. V lost 2 bases to trimming and J lost 4 bases; unmatched junction nucleotides: 6. The germline gives CDR1 MNHEY, CDR2 SVGAGI. CDR3 length: 15 amino acids. The CDR3 protein is CASSYIRTGRETQYF. CDR3 nucleotide sequence: TGTGCCAGCAGTTACATTCGGACAGGGAGAGAGACCCAGTACTTC.

The chain links TRBV29-1 to TRBJ1-3, with D hard to call. V gave up 5 bases and J gave up 0 bases, with 11 bases separating them. The CDR3 consists of 14 residues. Germline V gene data show CDR1 as SQVTM and CDR2 as ANQGSEA. CDR3 bases: TGCAGCGTTACTACACAATCCTCTGGAAACACCATATATTTT. Its protein product is CSVTTQSSGNTIYF.

The chain carries TRBV7-2 and TRBJ2-1, with D hard to call. CDR1 is SGHTA and CDR2 is FQGNSA in the germline V gene. There are 17 residues in the CDR3. The V end was cut by 4 bases, the J end by 4 bases, with 20 bases between. The CDR3 loop reads CASSYKGITPSYNEQFF. The CDR3 DNA reads TGTGCCAGCAGCTACAAGGGAATCACCCCATCATACAATGAGCAGTTCTTC.

This chain uses TRBV7-8 with TRBJ2-1; D is unresolved. V dropped 4 bases and J dropped 4 bases, with 14 bases sitting between them. CDR3 length: 15 amino acids. Germline V gene data show CDR1 as SGHVS and CDR2 as FQNEAQ. CDR3 residues: CASSSWAPGYNEQFF. The CDR3 bases are TGTGCCAGCAGCTCCTGGGCACCTGGGTACAATGAGCAGTTCTTC.

The chain links TRBV29-1 to TRBJ2-1, with D unclear. This CDR3 contains 14 residues. Germline CDR1 SQVTM, CDR2 ANQGSEA. V lost 2 bases and J lost 3, with 11 bases in between. CDR3 sequence reads: CSVEWQENYNEQFF. The CDR3 coding sequence is TGCAGCGTTGAATGGCAGGAGAACTACAATGAGCAGTTCTTC.

This clonotype was recorded a few times. The V gene is TRBV2, the J gene TRBJ1-4; D possibly corresponds to TRBD1 (5 bases). Trimming pared 7 bases from V and 13 bases from J, leaving 16 bases between. The CDR3 length is 12 residues. The germline V gene encodes CDR1 SNHLY and CDR2 FYNNEI. The DNA for the CDR3 is TGTGCCAGCACCGTCGAAGGGGTGTTACTGTTTTTT. Translating gives CASTVEGVLLFF.

This clonotype turned up a few times. Compared with germline, one end of the junction differs, possibly owing to a read error. The V gene is TRBV5-1, the J gene TRBJ2-7, with D unclear. Looked up from germline, CDR1 is SGHRS and CDR2 is YFSETQ. The CDR3 sequence is 14 residues long. CDR3 sequence: CAGSLDIISYEQYF. As DNA, the CDR3 is TGCGCCGGCAGCTTAGACATAATCTCCTACGAGCAGTACTTC.

The chain uses TRBV3-1 and TRBJ2-1, with a tentative D call TRBD2 (7 bases). The CDR3 contains 17 residues. Germline CDR1 is LGHDT and CDR2 is YNNKEL (reference sequence). Between the trimmed V and J ends, which lost 1 base and 6 bases, there was a span of 19 bases. This CDR3 is CASSQVSGGGFGNEQFF. DNA for the CDR3: TGTGCCAGCAGCCAAGTTAGTGGGGGGGGCTTCGGCAATGAGCAGTTCTTC.

V usage is TRBV29-1 and J usage is TRBJ2-2, with TRBD1 identical over 7 bases. V gave up 8 bases and J gave up 4 bases; unmatched junction bases: 10. Per the germline V gene, CDR1 is SQVTM and CDR2 is ANQGSEA. This CDR3 comprises 14 residues. The CDR3 is CSPNRGPRTGELFF. The CDR3 DNA follows: TGCAGCCCCAATAGGGGGCCACGCACCGGGGAGCTGTTTTTT.

The chain combines TRBV4-1 with TRBJ1-4; TRBD1 is a possible D gene (6 bases). Trimming cost V 1 base and J 8 bases, with 8 bases left between them. CDR1 is MGHRA and CDR2 is YSYEKL in the germline V gene. CDR3 length: 13 amino acids. The CDR3 bases are TGCGCCAGCAGCCAAGGGACAGTGGAAAAACTGTTTTTT. Its translation: CASSQGTVEKLFF.

A remark on this clonotype: The junction differs from germline at one of its ends, possibly a read error. The chain recombines TRBV28 with TRBJ1-2; D is uncertain. Germline loops: CDR1 MDHEN, CDR2 SYDVKM. The CDR3 totals 14 residues. The CDR3 here is CASSPSRSNYGYNF. The CDR3, as DNA: TGTGCCAGCAGTCCGAGTCGATCTAACTATGGCTACAACTTC.

The chain carries TRBV2 and TRBJ1-6; D is possibly TRBD1 (5 bases). Deletions cut 6 bases from V and 13 bases from J, with 16 bases between. This CDR3 region has 13 residues. Germline CDR1 is SNHLY and CDR2 is FYNNEI. CDR3 bases: TGTGCCAGCAGGACAGAGGAAGGAGATCCCCTCCACTTT. Its protein is CASRTEEGDPLHF.

The chain recombines TRBV29-1 with TRBJ2-7, with 10 bases that match TRBD1. CDR1 SQVTM and CDR2 ANQGSEA come from the germline V gene. With 6 bases clipped from V and 6 bases from J, the junction kept 14 bases outside the gene matches. This CDR3 has 15 amino acids. The CDR3 reads CSVAFSGTGAVEQYF. CDR3 coding DNA: TGCAGCGTCGCATTCTCCGGGACAGGGGCCGTCGAGCAGTACTTC.